This TCR beta chain was captured by sequencing in a study of blood T cell repertoires in COVID-19 (dated by TCRdb to the early 2020s). Context from the whole study: Collaborator samples came from the United States, Italy and Spain and covered acute and convalescent phases of COVID-19. The material from the prospective study consisted of cDNA or gDNA derived from T cells, B-cell-depleted T cells, or PBMCs. Deeply sampled blood TCRbeta repertoires from subjects exposed to, actively infected with, or recovered from COVID-19 were included in the dataset. A freely available public database, intended as a resource for researchers studying the immune response to SARS-CoV-2, is where the repertoires were released. The samples were drawn from the first 160 participants of the ongoing ImmuneRACE study and from over a thousand subjects provided by 6 global collaborators. A de-identified subject ID, COVID-19 status, age in years and sex were almost always included in the sample metadata. HLA class I and class II types, where available, came from metadata supplied by the sample provider rather than from assay-based typing.

Points the paper makes about the study in general: The amount of clinical and demographic metadata varied by source and participant and was provided uncurated.

The collaborating institutions used their own protocols to collect whole blood in K2EDTA tubes. For TCRbeta analysis, collaborators shipped samples as frozen whole blood, isolated PBMCs, or DNA extracted from either of those sample types. As to this clone: Its antigen specificity is not known. There are no base qualities to consult, and no much larger clone falls within one base.

TCRbeta CDR3 regions were amplified from genomic DNA by means of the immunoSEQ Assay, a bias-controlled multiplex PCR. The paper's processing steps were these. The number of nucleated cells in each sample was estimated from the amplification of reference gene primers within the assay. To quantify the absolute abundance of each unique TCRbeta CDR3 rearrangement, sequence reads were collapsed and filtered. For each sample, productive Simpson clonality was calculated as the square root of Simpson's diversity index across productive rearrangements. TCRdb took over this immuneACCESS table, retaining in-frame rearrangements with V and J assigned. Such tables are incomplete; in checked studies, under half of the missing clones stem from an unresolved V gene, and the remainder is unexplained. V, J and clone size were drawn from that table, and D and trimming were deduced from the DNA. This sample has about 98,000 clones in its table, and roughly 80% of those were observed once. The ten top clones hold 9.5% to 12% of the sample.

Looking up the germline V gene yields CDR1 KGHSH and CDR2 LQKENI. Including the terminal cysteine and phenylalanine, the CDR3 comprises 14 residues. Left in the record is the CDR3 DNA by itself, 42 bases read in frame from the first base. V was cut back by 1 base and J by 4 bases, leaving a gap of 10 bases between them. The specimen sequenced was peripheral blood. The chain is encoded by TRBV18 joined to TRBJ1-1; the D gene assignment is ambiguous. The clonotype originates from an elderly woman with acute or convalescent COVID-19. The DNA sequence reads TGTGCCAGCTCACCACTTGACGGACTCACTGAAGCTTTCTTT. The translation is CASSPLDGLTEAFF.